These 8 T cell receptor beta chains originate from one sample sequenced in a study of OX40 agonist ivuxolimab in advanced cancers. Measured with immunoSEQ multiplex PCR; TCRdb has only the in-frame clones, and not every one. Here the sample spans about 15,000 clones, over 75% being singletons. Sequencing was performed on CD4+ or CD8+ T cells sorted from blood, taken in a trial of the OX40 agonist ivuxolimab. Receptors originate from an adult with an advanced solid tumor such as melanoma, head and neck, liver or kidney cancer.

This chain uses TRBV27 with TRBJ2-3; the D gene could be TRBD1 or TRBD2 (5 bases each). This CDR3 has 15 amino acids. Germline V gene data show CDR1 as MNHEY and CDR2 as SMNVEV (reference sequence). V was pared by 10 bases and J by 3 bases, with 20 bases between. The CDR3 reads CATRAVGVGTDTQYF. The CDR3 DNA reads TGTGCCACCCGAGCGGTGGGGGTGGGTACAGATACGCAGTATTTT.

The chain combines TRBV18 with TRBJ2-3, with 10 bases fitting TRBD2. The CDR3 totals 17 residues. Looked up from germline, CDR1 is KGHSH and CDR2 is LQKENI. V gave up 0 bases and J gave up 0 bases; unmatched junction bases: 3. This CDR3 reads CASSPPGTSASTDTQYF. The CDR3 DNA sequence: TGTGCCAGCTCACCACCCGGGACTAGCGCTAGCACAGATACGCAGTATTTT.

The CDR3 DNA reads TGTGCCAGCAGCCGGGCCGGACAGGGGTCCTACGAGCAGTACTTC. It encodes CASSRAGQGSYEQYF. The genes are TRBV7-8 and TRBJ2-7; 9 bases are a match to TRBD1. The germline CDR1 and CDR2 sequences are SGHVS and FQNEAQ. Trimming removed 5 bases from V and 1 base from J; junction bases left unmatched: 6. This CDR3 is 15 amino acids long.

The gene calls are TRBV19 and TRBJ2-7; the match to TRBD2 covers 7 bases. CDR3 length: 15 residues. With 6 bases clipped from V and 4 bases from J, the junction kept 12 bases outside the gene matches. Germline loops: CDR1 LNHDA, CDR2 SQIVND (reference sequence). The CDR3 nucleotides read TGTGCCAGTAGGGGGCTAGCGGCCGATAGATACGAGCAGTACTTC. Protein product: CASRGLAADRYEQYF.

V and J are TRBV27 and TRBJ1-1; no clear D. Germline lookup yields CDR1 MNHEY and CDR2 SMNVEV (reference sequence). CDR3 length: 14 residues. V gave up 2 bases and J gave up 4 bases, with 11 bases separating them. CDR3 nucleotide sequence: TGTGCCAGCAGTTTAAATCCGAGTGGCACTGAAGCTTTCTTT. Its translation is CASSLNPSGTEAFF.

The rearrangement uses TRBV19 and TRBJ2-5; D is undetermined. CDR3 length: 11 amino acids. In germline, CDR1 is LNHDA, CDR2 SQIVND (reference sequence). V was pared by 3 bases and J by 5 bases, with 4 bases between. The DNA of the CDR3 is TGTGCCAGTAGTATGGCGGAGACCCAGTACTTC. This translates into CASSMAETQYF.

The chain combines TRBV28 with TRBJ1-1, with 7 nucleotides matching TRBD1. This CDR3 contains 14 residues. Germline V lookup: CDR1 MDHEN, CDR2 SYDVKM. The V segment lost 3 bases and the J segment 5 bases; nucleotides outside the gene matches: 6. Here the CDR3 reads CASSFEGARTEAFF. In nucleotides, the CDR3 is TGTGCCAGCAGTTTTGAGGGGGCAAGGACTGAAGCTTTCTTT. The whole variable domain, filled in from reference TRBV28 and TRBJ1-1, reads DVKVTQSSRYLVKRTGEKVFLECVQDMDHENMFWYRQDPGLGLRLIYFSYDVKMKEKGDIPEGYSVSREKKERFSLILESASTNQTSMYLCASSFEGARTEAFFGQGTRLTVV.

CDR3 region: CAIRNSQTYEQYF. CDR3 in DNA: TGTGCCATCAGAAACAGCCAAACCTACGAGCAGTACTTC. J is TRBJ2-7 and V is TRBV10-3; D is unresolved. Deletions cut 6 bases from V and 2 bases from J, with 11 bases between. The CDR3 contains 13 residues. Germline V gives CDR1 ENHRY, CDR2 SYGVKD.